Shown below are 18 T cell receptor beta chains from a single sample sequenced in a study of pediatric ulcerative colitis. The rectum was sampled with one to two pinch biopsies at colonoscopy. Data came from immunoSEQ multiplex PCR; TCRdb stores just in-frame clones and leaves some out. The sample has more than 9,000 clones, 82% seen once. The sample was gut tissue. These receptors were collected from a girl between 10 and 17 years old who was a control in a study of pediatric ulcerative colitis.

Details on this clone: At one of its ends the junction is not consistent with the germline gene, which may arise from a read error. This chain links TRBV7-7 with TRBJ2-1; 11 positions agree with TRBD2. CDR1 and CDR2 from the germline V gene are SSHAT and FNYEAQ (reference sequence). There are 16 residues in the CDR3. Here the CDR3 DNA reads TGTGCTAGCAGCTTAGGAACCGGACTAGCGGGCAAGAAGCAGTTCTTC. Translating gives CASSLGTGLAGKKQFF.

This clone came up a few times. The J gene is TRBJ2-1, the V gene TRBV7-2; a weak D match, TRBD2 (6 bases). Trimming took 0 bases from V and 5 from J, leaving 11 bases between them. The CDR3 sequence is 15 residues long. Per the germline V gene, CDR1 is SGHTA and CDR2 is FQGNSA. CDR3 coding DNA: TGTGCCAGCAGCTTAGCGGGAGCGGGCAACAATGAGCAGTTCTTC. Protein product: CASSLAGAGNNEQFF. Together with reference TRBV7-2 and TRBJ2-1, the CDR3 gives the full variable domain: GAGVSQSPSNKVTEKGKDVELRCDPISGHTALYWYRQSLGQGLEFLIYFQGNSAPDKSGLPSDRFSAERTGGSVSTLTIQRTQQEDSAVYLCASSLAGAGNNEQFFGPGTRLTVL.

The rearrangement uses TRBV6-1 and TRBJ1-2; D remains unclear. CDR3 length equals 15 residues. Germline V gene lookup returns CDR1 MNHNS and CDR2 SASEGT. Trimming shortened V by 7 bases and J by 6 bases, and 21 bases separated the two germline ends. CDR3 in amino acids: CASTQRVGRSDGYTF. CDR3 coding DNA: TGTGCCAGCACCCAGAGGGTAGGGAGGTCGGATGGCTACACCTTC.

The chain has TRBV5-1 and TRBJ1-1; 8 bases map to TRBD1. Per germline, CDR1 SGHRS and CDR2 YFSETQ. The CDR3 runs 14 residues. V gave up 4 bases and J gave up 5 bases; unmatched junction bases: 7. CDR3 nucleotides: TGCGCCAGCAGCCTGGACAGGGATTGGACTGAAGCTTTCTTT. Its protein product is CASSLDRDWTEAFF.

The rearrangement joins TRBV5-1 to TRBJ2-7; D unresolved. Germline CDR1 reads SGHRS; CDR2 reads YFSETQ. The CDR3 has 15 amino acids. V was cut by 1 base and J by 0 bases, with 11 bases left in between. The CDR3 protein is CASSLQSQASYEQYF. Written as DNA, the CDR3 is TGCGCCAGCAGCTTGCAGTCGCAGGCCTCCTACGAGCAGTACTTC.

The V call is TRBV10-3, the J call TRBJ1-5; the match to TRBD1 covers 8 bases. This CDR3 is built from 15 residues. Trimming removed 2 bases from V and 7 bases from J; junction bases left unmatched: 7. Germline lookup yields CDR1 ENHRY and CDR2 SYGVKD. DNA of the CDR3: TGTGCCATCAGTGAGCAGGGGGCATCAATCCAGCCCCAGCATTTT. Protein product: CAISEQGASIQPQHF.

The J gene is TRBJ2-1, the V gene TRBV29-1, with 12 nucleotides matching TRBD2. CDR3 length equals 13 residues. Germline CDR1 and CDR2: SQVTM and ANQGSEA. J lost 6 bases, V lost 7 bases, and 4 bases had no gene match. CDR3 nucleotides: TGCAGCGGGGGACTAGCGGGTGGCAATGAGCAGTTCTTC. It encodes CSGGLAGGNEQFF.

This clone has only one observation. The chain joins TRBV15 to TRBJ1-2, with D perhaps matching TRBD1 (6 bases). The V gene lost 0 bases and the J gene lost 5 bases, with 16 bases spanning the gap. Germline CDR1 reads LNHNV; CDR2 reads YYDKDF (reference sequence). CDR3 length: 16 residues. The DNA for the CDR3 is TGTGCCACCAGCAGAGATTTACAGGGCGGGGAGTATGGCTACACCTTC. It specifies CATSRDLQGGEYGYTF.

The chain recombines TRBV20-1 with TRBJ2-7; the D is unclear. Germline V gene data show CDR1 as DFQATT and CDR2 as SNEGSKA (reference sequence). The CDR3 has 10 amino acids. The V end was cut by 4 bases, the J end by 2 bases, with 3 bases between. CDR3 DNA sequence: TGCAGTGCTACCCCCTACGAGCAGTACTTC. Translating gives CSATPYEQYF.

The gene calls are TRBV5-1 and TRBJ1-5; D remains unclear. With 2 bases removed from V and 4 bases from J, the gap between germline ends came to 13 bases. The CDR3 loop spans 15 amino acids. Germline V gene data show CDR1 as SGHRS and CDR2 as YFSETQ. In nucleotides, the CDR3 is TGCGCCAGCAGCTTAAGCAGCCCTCCTAATCAGCCCCAGCATTTT. This gives the protein CASSLSSPPNQPQHF.

The table lists this clone with a count of one. Written as DNA, the CDR3 is TGTGCCAGCAGCGCTACCCGACGGACAGCCCAAAACTACGAGCAGTACTTC. Amino acid sequence: CASSATRRTAQNYEQYF. This chain links TRBV7-8 with TRBJ2-7; tentatively, D is TRBD1 (6 bases). Trimming took 5 bases from V and 3 from J, leaving 23 bases between them. Germline V gives CDR1 SGHVS, CDR2 FQNEAQ. The CDR3 spans 17 residues. The whole variable domain, filled in from reference TRBV7-8 and TRBJ2-7, reads GAGVSQSPRYKVAKRGQDVALRCDPISGHVSLFWYQQALGQGPEFLTYFQNEAQLDKSGLPSDRFFAERPEGSVSTLKIQRTQQEDSAVYLCASSATRRTAQNYEQYFGPGTRLTVT.

The gene calls are TRBV11-2 and TRBJ1-2; TRBD1 is a possible D gene (5 bases). CDR3 length: 13 residues. V was cut by 5 bases and J by 1 base, with 8 bases left in between. The germline CDR1 and CDR2 sequences are SGHAT and FQNNGV. The CDR3 here is CASSRDFNYGYTF. The CDR3 DNA reads TGTGCCAGCAGCCGGGACTTTAACTATGGCTACACCTTC.

This clone was observed once. The chain links TRBV19 to TRBJ1-1; tentative D call: TRBD1 (6 bases). The CDR3 loop spans 14 amino acids. Trimming removed 1 base at V and 3 bases at J, with 9 bases between. The V gene's germline CDR1 is LNHDA and CDR2 SQIVND (reference sequence). The CDR3 here is CASSIVGGDTEAFF. The CDR3 coding sequence is TGTGCCAGTAGTATAGTAGGGGGGGACACTGAAGCTTTCTTT.

The rearrangement uses TRBV19 and TRBJ1-5, with D unclear. Germline lookup yields CDR1 LNHDA and CDR2 SQIVND (reference sequence). Trimming removed 10 bases at V and 5 bases at J, with 18 bases between. The CDR3 contains 14 residues. CDR3 in amino acids: CATKPEFGDQPQHF. The CDR3 DNA reads as TGTGCCACTAAACCAGAATTCGGGGATCAGCCCCAGCATTTT.

This CDR3 is CASSQGPDYGYTF. DNA of the CDR3: TGTGCCAGCAGTCAGGGTCCGGACTATGGCTACACCTTC. This chain uses TRBV6-5 with TRBJ1-2, with D perhaps TRBD1 (5 bases). Per the germline V gene, CDR1 is MNHEY and CDR2 is SVGAGI. This CDR3 is 13 amino acids long. Between the trimmed V and J ends, which lost 5 bases and 3 bases, there was a span of 10 bases.

The chain carries TRBV10-3 and TRBJ2-5, with D unclear. Trimming took 3 bases from V and 4 from J, leaving 12 bases between them. This CDR3 region has 14 residues. From germline, CDR1 is ENHRY and CDR2 SYGVKD. CDR3 sequence reads: CAISENGVGETQYF. The CDR3 DNA reads TGTGCCATCAGTGAAAATGGGGTGGGAGAGACCCAGTACTTC.

The sample holds a few counts of this clone. V and J are TRBV6-1 and TRBJ2-7; 7 bases fit TRBD1. CDR1 and CDR2 (germline): MNHNS, SASEGT. The CDR3 loop spans 13 amino acids. V dropped 3 bases and J dropped 5; count of bases not matched to a gene: 4. CDR3 loop: CASSERQGHEQYF. The CDR3 DNA reads as TGTGCCAGCAGTGAGCGACAGGGCCACGAGCAGTACTTC.

The chain joins TRBV5-1 to TRBJ2-3; weak D call: TRBD1 (6 bases). The CDR3 is 15 amino acids. Per the germline V gene, CDR1 is SGHRS and CDR2 is YFSETQ. The V and J ends lost 0 bases and 2 bases respectively, with 10 bases between them. CDR3 nucleotide sequence: TGCGCCAGCAGCTTGGGAGGGGGTAACACAGATACGCAGTATTTT. Its translation is CASSLGGGNTDTQYF.